Listed below are T cell receptor beta chains from one sample, sequenced in a study of blood T cells in healthy people across ages. TCRdb re-derived calls from the 5' RACE reads in MiXCR, one entry per CDR3 protein. The table shows 1.5 million to 2 million distinct CDR3 sequences, with 49% occurring only once. The source material was blood. The receptors come from a woman between 40 and 50 years old in good health. Both conserved end residues are part of each CDR3. Each record gives: J gene, V gene, clone size, D gene, CDR3 DNA, CDR3 protein. A D gene is named only where the DNA matches it firmly. A clone size is listed for some rows: how often the clone was seen (once, few, many), or a class if it is expanded.

>TRBJ1-4|TRBV4-3|-|-
TGCGCCAGCAGCCAAAGAGGGGGAAGTGAAAAACTGTTTTTT
CASSQRGGSEKLFF
>TRBJ1-5|TRBV28|-|-
TGTGCCAGCAGTCAAACAGGGACCTCGCGCAATCAGCCCCAGCATTTT
CASSQTGTSRNQPQHF
>TRBJ2-3|TRBV12-5|-|-
TGTGCTAGTACGCCCGACAGTCTCCGCACAGATACGCAGTATTTT
CASTPDSLRTDTQYF
>TRBJ1-2|TRBV5-6|-|-
TGTGCCAGCAGCGCCGGGGCCGGGACCATTAACTATGGCTACACCTTC
CASSAGAGTINYGYTF
>TRBJ2-3|TRBV28|few|-
TGTGCCAGCAGTTCCGTTTCAGGGTCAGATACGCAGTATTTT
CASSSVSGSDTQYF
>TRBJ2-3|TRBV7-2|-|-
TGTGCCAGCAGCTTAGCGCCCAGGGTCAGCACAGATACGCAGTATTTT
CASSLAPRVSTDTQYF
>TRBJ2-7|TRBV4-1|-|-
TGCGCCAGCAGCCAAAGGTGGGGGGCAAGGGGCTACGAGCAGTACTTC
CASSQRWGARGYEQYF
>TRBJ2-7|TRBV20-1|-|-
TGCAGTGCTGTAAACAGGGCCTACGAGCAGTACTTC
CSAVNRAYEQYF
>TRBJ2-7|TRBV10-3|few|-
TGTGCCATCAGTGAGACTACGTACGAGCAGTACTTC
CAISETTYEQYF
>TRBJ2-6|TRBV6-6|-|-
TGTGCCACCGGGGAGGCTGGGGCCAACGTCCTGACTTTC
CATGEAGANVLTF
>TRBJ2-3|TRBV11-1|few|TRBD2
TGTGCCAGCAGCCGAATCGGGACTAGCGGGTCGGGCCGTACGCAGTATTTT
CASSRIGTSGSGRTQYF
>TRBJ2-3|TRBV7-9|-|-
TGTGCCAGCAGCTTAGCGCTGTTTGGAGATACGCAGTATTTT
CASSLALFGDTQYF
>TRBJ2-5|TRBV2|once|-
TGTGCCAGCAGTGGCCTCCAAGCGCCGCAAGAGACCCAGTACTTC
CASSGLQAPQETQYF
>TRBJ2-3|TRBV7-2|few|TRBD2
TGTGCCAGCAGCAAGGGACTAGCGGGGTGGGAAGGCACGCAGTATTTT
CASSKGLAGWEGTQYF
>TRBJ2-7|TRBV13|-|-
TGTGCCAGCAGCGACCGACGGGGGAATAGGGTCTACGAGCAGTACTTC
CASSDRRGNRVYEQYF
>TRBJ1-5|TRBV20-1|-|TRBD1
TGCAGTGCTAGAGATTGGGACAGTAGCAATCAGCCCCAGCATTTT
CSARDWDSSNQPQHF
>TRBJ2-7|TRBV12-3/TRBV12-4|-|TRBD1
TGTGCCAACAGTGGGACAGGGTTCAAGCAGTACTTC
CANSGTGFKQYF
>TRBJ2-1|TRBV15|-|-
TGTGCCACCAGCAGAGGTGGTAGCGGACAGAGCTCCTACAATGAGCAGTTCTTC
CATSRGGSGQSSYNEQFF
>TRBJ2-5|TRBV9|-|TRBD2
TGTGCCAGCAGCGTCGATCTAGCGGGGGGATCCCAAGAGACCCAGTACTTC
CASSVDLAGGSQETQYF
>TRBJ2-4|TRBV20-1|once|TRBD2
TGCAGTGTTTTAGCGGGGAATGTTGGCATTCAGTACTTC
CSVLAGNVGIQYF
>TRBJ1-5|TRBV7-8|-|-
TGTGCCAGCAGCTTAGATCAGGCAGGCGGGCAGCCCCAGCATTTT
CASSLDQAGGQPQHF
>TRBJ1-2|TRBV25-1|-|TRBD1
TGTGCCAGCACGGACAGGCTGGATGGCTACACCTTC
CASTDRLDGYTF
>TRBJ2-5|TRBV29-1|few|TRBD2
TGCAGCGGGCTAGCGGGGGCACCTTTTCCGGAGACCCAGTACTTC
CSGLAGAPFPETQYF
>TRBJ2-1|TRBV12-3/TRBV12-4|few|-
TGTGCCAGCAATCTATGGGGGGCGGGAAATGAGCAGTTCTTC
CASNLWGAGNEQFF
>TRBJ2-7|TRBV10-3|few|-
TGTGCCATCAGTGGGACCCTTAGCTCCTACGAGCAGTACTTC
CAISGTLSSYEQYF
>TRBJ2-3|TRBV27|-|-
TGTGCCAGCCACAAAGCAGGGGGCACAGATACGCAGTATTTT
CASHKAGGTDTQYF
>TRBJ2-1|TRBV4-1|-|-
TGCGCCAGCAGCCAAGAAGGAGCAACAGGGTATCTCGACAATGAGCAGTTCTTC
CASSQEGATGYLDNEQFF
>TRBJ1-4|TRBV27|-|-
TGTGCCAGCAGTTTATCTCCGGTGGCAACTAATGAAAAACTGTTTTTT
CASSLSPVATNEKLFF
>TRBJ2-5|TRBV7-2|-|TRBD1
TGTGCCAGCAGCTTAGCCGGGACAGCCGGGGTCGAGACCCAGTACTTC
CASSLAGTAGVETQYF
>TRBJ2-7|TRBV10-1|few|TRBD1
TGCGCCAGCAGTGAGTCGAAGGGACAGGGGGCCTACGAGCAGTACTTC
CASSESKGQGAYEQYF
>TRBJ1-1|TRBV5-6|few|-
TGTGCCCGTCACGACACCGGGGCAGCCAAGAACACTGAAGCTTTCTTT
CARHDTGAAKNTEAFF
>TRBJ2-3|TRBV28|-|-
TGTGCCTCCTGGGGACTTAATTCTGACAGGGATACGCAGTATTTT
CASWGLNSDRDTQYF
>TRBJ2-7|TRBV6-5|-|TRBD1
TGTGCCAGCAGCCCCTCCGCGACAGGGGTGAGCGAGCAGTACTTC
CASSPSATGVSEQYF